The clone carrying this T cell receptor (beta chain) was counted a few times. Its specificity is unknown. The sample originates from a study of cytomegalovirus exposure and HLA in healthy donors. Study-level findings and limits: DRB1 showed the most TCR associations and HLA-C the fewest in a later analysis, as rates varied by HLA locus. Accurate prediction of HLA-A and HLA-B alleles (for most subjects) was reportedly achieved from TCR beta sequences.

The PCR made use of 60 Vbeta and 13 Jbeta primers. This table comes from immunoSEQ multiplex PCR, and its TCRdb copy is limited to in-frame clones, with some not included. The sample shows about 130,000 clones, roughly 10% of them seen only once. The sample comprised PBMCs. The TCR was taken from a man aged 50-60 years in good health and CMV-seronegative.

The CDR3 DNA reads TGTGCCAGCTCACCTAATAGCAATCAGCCCCAGCATTTT. Its translation is CASSPNSNQPQHF. The genes are TRBV18 and TRBJ1-5; no clear D. In germline, CDR1 is KGHSH, CDR2 LQKENI. Trimming took off 3 bases at V and 0 bases at J, with 3 bases between the two ends. The CDR3 loop spans 13 amino acids.